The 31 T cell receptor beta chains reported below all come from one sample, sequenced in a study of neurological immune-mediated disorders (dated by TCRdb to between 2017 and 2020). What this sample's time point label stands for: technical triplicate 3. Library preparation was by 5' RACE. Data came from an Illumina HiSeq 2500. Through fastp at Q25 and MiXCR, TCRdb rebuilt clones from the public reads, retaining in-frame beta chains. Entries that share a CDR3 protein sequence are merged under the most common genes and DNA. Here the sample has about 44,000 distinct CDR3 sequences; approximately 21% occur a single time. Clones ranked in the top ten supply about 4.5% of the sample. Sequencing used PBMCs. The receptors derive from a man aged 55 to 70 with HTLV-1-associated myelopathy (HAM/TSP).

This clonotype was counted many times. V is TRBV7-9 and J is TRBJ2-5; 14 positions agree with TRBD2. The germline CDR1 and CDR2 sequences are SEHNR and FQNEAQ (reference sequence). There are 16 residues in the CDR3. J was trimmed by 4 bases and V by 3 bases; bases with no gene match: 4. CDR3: CASSLGTSGSGETQYF. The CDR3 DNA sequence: TGTGCCAGCAGCTTGGGGACTAGCGGGAGTGGAGAGACCCAGTACTTC.

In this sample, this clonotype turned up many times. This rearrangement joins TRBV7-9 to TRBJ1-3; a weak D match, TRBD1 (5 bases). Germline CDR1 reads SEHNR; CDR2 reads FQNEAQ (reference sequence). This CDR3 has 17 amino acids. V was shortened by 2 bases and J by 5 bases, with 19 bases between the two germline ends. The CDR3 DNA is TGTGCCAGCAGCTTATTTTCGACGTCGGGGCAACGAAACACCATATATTTT. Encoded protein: CASSLFSTSGQRNTIYF.

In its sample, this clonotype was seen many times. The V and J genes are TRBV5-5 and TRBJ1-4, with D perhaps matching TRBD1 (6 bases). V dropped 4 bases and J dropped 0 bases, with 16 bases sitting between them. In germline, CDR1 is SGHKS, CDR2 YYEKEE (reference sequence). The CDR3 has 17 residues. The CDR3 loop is CASSLGQTYATNEKLFF. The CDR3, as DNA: TGTGCCAGCAGCCTCGGACAGACCTATGCAACTAATGAAAAACTGTTTTTT.

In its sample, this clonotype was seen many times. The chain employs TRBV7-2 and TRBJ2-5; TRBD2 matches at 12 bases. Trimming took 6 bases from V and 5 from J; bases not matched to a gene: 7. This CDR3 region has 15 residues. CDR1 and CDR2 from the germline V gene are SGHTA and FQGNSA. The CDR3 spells CASRLTSGRMETQYF. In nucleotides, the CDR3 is TGTGCCAGCAGGCTGACTAGCGGGAGAATGGAGACCCAGTACTTC.

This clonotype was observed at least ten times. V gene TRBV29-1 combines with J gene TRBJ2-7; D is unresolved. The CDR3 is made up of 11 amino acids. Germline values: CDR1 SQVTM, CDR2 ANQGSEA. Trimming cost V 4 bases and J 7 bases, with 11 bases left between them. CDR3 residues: CSVGDVGEQYF. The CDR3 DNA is TGCAGCGTTGGAGATGTGGGGGAGCAGTACTTC.

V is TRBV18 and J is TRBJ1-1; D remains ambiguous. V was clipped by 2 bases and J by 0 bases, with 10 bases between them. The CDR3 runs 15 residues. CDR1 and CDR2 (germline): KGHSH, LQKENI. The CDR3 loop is CASSPGNTVNTEAFF. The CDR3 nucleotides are TGTGCCAGCTCACCAGGTAACACTGTGAACACTGAAGCTTTCTTT.

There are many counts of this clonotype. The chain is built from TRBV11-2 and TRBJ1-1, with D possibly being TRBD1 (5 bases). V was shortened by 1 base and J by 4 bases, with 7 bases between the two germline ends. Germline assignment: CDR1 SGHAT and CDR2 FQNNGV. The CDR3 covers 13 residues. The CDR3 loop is CASSLGGFTEAFF. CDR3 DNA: TGTGCCAGCAGCTTAGGGGGGTTCACTGAAGCTTTCTTT.

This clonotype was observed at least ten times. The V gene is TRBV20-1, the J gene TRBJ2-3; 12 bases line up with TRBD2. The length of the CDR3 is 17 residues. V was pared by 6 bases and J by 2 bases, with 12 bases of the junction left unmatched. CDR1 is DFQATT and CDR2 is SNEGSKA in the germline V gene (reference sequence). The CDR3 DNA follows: TGCAGTGCCAAGAGACTAGCGGGAGTCTCAAACACAGATACGCAGTATTTT. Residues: CSAKRLAGVSNTDTQYF.

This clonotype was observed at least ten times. The chain's CDR3 is CASSLAGGRTQYF. As DNA, the CDR3 is TGTGCCAGCAGCTTGGCGGGAGGGAGGACCCAGTACTTC. The chain combines TRBV5-5 with TRBJ2-5; the match to TRBD2 covers 8 bases. Germline trimming cut 0 bases from V and 7 bases from J; bases unmatched to any gene: 2. The CDR3 totals 13 residues. From germline, CDR1 is SGHKS and CDR2 YYEKEE (reference sequence).

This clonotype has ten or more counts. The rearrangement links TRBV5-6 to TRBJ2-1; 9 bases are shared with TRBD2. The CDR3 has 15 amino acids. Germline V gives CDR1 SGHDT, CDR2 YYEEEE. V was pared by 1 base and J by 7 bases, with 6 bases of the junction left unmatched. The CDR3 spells CASSLISGSINEQFF. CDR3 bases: TGTGCCAGCAGCTTGATTAGCGGGAGCATAAATGAGCAGTTCTTC.

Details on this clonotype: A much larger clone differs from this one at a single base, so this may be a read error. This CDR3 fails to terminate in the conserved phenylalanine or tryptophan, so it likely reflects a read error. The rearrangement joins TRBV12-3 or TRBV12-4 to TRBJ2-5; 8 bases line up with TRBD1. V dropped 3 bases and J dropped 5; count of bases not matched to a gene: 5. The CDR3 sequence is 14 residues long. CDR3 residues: CASSFAGGRETQYL. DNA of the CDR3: TGTGCCAGCAGTTTTGCAGGGGGCCGTGAGACCCAGTACTTA.

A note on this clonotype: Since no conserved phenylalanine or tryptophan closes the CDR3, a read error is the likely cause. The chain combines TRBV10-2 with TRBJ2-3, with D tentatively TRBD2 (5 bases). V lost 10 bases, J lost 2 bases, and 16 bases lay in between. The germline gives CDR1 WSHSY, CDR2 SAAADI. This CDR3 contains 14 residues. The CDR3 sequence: CATRLAPITDTQYS. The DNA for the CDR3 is TGCGCCACTCGTCTAGCTCCTATCACAGATACGCAGTATTCT.

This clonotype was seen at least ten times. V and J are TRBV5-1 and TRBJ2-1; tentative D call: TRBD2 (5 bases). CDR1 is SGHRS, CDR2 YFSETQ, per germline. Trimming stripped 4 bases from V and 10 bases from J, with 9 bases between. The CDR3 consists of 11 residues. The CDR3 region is CASSLEREQFF. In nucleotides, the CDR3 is TGCGCCAGCAGCCTCGAGCGGGAGCAGTTCTTC. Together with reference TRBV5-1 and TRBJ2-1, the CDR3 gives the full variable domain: KAGVTQTPRYLIKTRGQQVTLSCSPISGHRSVSWYQQTPGQGLQFLFEYFSETQRNKGNFPGRFSGRQFSNSRSEMNVSTLELGDSALYLCASSLEREQFFGPGTRLTVL.

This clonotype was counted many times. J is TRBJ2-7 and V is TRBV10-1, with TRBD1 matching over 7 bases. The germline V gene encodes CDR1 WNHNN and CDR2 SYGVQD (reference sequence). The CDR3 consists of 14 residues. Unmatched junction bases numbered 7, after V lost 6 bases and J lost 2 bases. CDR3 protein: CASRRPDRAYEQYF. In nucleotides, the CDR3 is TGCGCCAGCAGGCGCCCCGACAGGGCCTACGAGCAGTACTTC.

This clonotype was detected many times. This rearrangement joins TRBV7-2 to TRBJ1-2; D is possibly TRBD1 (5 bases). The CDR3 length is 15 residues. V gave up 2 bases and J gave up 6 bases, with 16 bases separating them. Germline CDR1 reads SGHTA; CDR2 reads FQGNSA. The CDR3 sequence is CASSLLRGGLNGYTF. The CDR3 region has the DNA TGTGCCAGCAGCTTACTTAGGGGAGGGCTCAATGGCTACACCTTC.

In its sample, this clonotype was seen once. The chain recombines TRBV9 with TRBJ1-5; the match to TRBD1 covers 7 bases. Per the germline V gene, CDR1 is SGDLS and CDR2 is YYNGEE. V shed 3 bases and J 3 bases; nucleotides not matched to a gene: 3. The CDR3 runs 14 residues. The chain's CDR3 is CASSAGTVNQPQHF. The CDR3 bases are TGTGCCAGCAGCGCCGGGACAGTCAATCAGCCCCAGCATTTT.

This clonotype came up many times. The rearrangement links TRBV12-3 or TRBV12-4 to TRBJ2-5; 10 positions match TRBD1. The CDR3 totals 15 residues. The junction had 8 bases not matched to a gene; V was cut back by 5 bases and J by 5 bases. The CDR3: CASSGDRGLRETQYF. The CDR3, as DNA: TGTGCCAGCAGTGGTGACAGGGGGCTTAGGGAGACCCAGTACTTC.

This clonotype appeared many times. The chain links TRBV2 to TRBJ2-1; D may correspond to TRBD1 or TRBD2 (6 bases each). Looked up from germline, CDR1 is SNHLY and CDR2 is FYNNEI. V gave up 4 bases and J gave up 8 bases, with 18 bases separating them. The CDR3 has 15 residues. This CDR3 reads CASSVGGTKGDEQFF. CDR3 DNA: TGTGCCAGCAGTGTTGGCGGGACGAAGGGGGATGAGCAGTTCTTC.

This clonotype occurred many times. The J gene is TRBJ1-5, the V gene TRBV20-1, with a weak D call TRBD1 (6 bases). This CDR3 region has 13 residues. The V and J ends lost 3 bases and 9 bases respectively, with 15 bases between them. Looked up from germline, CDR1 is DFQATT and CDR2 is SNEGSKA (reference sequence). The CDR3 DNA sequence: TGCAGTGCTAGTGCCCTGGGGGGGCGGCCCCAGCATTTT. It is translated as CSASALGGRPQHF.

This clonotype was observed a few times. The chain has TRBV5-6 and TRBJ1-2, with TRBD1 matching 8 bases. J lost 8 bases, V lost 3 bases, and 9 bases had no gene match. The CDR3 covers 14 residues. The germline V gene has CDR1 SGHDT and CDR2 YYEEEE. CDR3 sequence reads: CASSSSGGAGGYTF. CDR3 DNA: TGTGCCAGCAGCTCTTCAGGGGGCGCGGGAGGCTACACCTTC.

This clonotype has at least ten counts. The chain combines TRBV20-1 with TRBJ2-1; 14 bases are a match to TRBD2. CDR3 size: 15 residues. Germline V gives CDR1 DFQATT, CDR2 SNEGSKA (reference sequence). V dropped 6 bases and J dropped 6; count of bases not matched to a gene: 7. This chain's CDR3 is CSANPGTSGSNEQFF. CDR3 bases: TGCAGTGCCAACCCAGGGACTAGCGGGAGCAATGAGCAGTTCTTC.

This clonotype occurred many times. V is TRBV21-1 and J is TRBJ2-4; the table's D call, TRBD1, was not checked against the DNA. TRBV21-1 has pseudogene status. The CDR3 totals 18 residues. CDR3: CASSKAPGQAAFKNIQYF. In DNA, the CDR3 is TGTGCCAGCAGCAAAGCCCCTGGACAGGCGGCCTTCAAAAACATTCAGTACTTC.

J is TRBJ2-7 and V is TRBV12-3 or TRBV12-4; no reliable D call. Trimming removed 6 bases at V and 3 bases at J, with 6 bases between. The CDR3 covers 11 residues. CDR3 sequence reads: CASRGVYEQYF. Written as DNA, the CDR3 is TGTGCCAGCAGAGGCGTCTACGAGCAGTACTTC.

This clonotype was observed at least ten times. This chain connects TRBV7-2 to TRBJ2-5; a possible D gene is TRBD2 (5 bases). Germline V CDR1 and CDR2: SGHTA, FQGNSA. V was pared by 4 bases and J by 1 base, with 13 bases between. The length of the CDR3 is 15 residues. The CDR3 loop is CASSWGATIQETQYF. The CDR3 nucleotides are TGTGCCAGCAGCTGGGGAGCCACCATCCAAGAGACCCAGTACTTC.

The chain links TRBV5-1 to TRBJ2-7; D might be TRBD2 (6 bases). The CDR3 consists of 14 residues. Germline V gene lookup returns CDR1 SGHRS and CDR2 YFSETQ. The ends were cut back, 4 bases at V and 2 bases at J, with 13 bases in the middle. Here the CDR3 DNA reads TGCGCCAGCAGCCCCCCGGGACTTCCCTACGAGCAGTACTTC. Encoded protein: CASSPPGLPYEQYF.

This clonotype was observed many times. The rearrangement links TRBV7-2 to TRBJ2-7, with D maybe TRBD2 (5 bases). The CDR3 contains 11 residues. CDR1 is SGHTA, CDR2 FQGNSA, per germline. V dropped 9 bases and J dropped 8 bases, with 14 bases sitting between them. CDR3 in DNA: TGTGCCAGTTCAGCAGAGGGCAAGCAGTACTTC. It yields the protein CASSAEGKQYF.

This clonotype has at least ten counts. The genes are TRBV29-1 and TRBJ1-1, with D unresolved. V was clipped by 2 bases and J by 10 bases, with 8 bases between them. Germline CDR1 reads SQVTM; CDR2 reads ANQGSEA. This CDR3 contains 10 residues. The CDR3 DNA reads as TGCAGCGTTGAACCGGCATCAGCTTTCTTT. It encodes CSVEPASAFF.

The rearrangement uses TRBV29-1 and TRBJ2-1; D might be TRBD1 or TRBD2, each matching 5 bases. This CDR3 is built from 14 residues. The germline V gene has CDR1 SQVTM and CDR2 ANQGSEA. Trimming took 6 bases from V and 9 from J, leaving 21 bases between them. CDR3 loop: CSVRMGTGWGEQFF. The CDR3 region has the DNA TGCAGCGTCCGCATGGGGACGGGGTGGGGTGAGCAGTTCTTC.

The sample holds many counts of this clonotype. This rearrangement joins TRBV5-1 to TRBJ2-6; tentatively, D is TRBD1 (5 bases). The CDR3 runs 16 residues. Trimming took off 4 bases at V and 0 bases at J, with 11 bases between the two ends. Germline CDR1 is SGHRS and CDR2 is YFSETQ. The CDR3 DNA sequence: TGCGCCAGCAGCCCAGGACAAAACTCTGGGGCCAACGTCCTGACTTTC. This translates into CASSPGQNSGANVLTF. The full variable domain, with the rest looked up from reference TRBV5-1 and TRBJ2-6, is KAGVTQTPRYLIKTRGQQVTLSCSPISGHRSVSWYQQTPGQGLQFLFEYFSETQRNKGNFPGRFSGRQFSNSRSEMNVSTLELGDSALYLCASSPGQNSGANVLTFGAGSRLTVL.

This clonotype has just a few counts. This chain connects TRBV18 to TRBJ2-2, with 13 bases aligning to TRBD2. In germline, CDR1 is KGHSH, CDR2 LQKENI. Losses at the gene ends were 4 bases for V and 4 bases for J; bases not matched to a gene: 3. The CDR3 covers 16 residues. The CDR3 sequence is CASSRTSGRGTGELFF. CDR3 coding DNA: TGTGCCAGCTCACGGACTAGCGGGAGAGGCACCGGGGAGCTGTTTTTT.

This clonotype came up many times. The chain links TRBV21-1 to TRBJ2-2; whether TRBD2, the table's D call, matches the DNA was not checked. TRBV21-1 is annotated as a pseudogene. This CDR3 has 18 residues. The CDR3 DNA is TGTGCCAGCAGCAAAGCGTCAGCGGGAGGGCCTGGAACCGGGGAGCTGTTTTTT. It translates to CASSKASAGGPGTGELFF.